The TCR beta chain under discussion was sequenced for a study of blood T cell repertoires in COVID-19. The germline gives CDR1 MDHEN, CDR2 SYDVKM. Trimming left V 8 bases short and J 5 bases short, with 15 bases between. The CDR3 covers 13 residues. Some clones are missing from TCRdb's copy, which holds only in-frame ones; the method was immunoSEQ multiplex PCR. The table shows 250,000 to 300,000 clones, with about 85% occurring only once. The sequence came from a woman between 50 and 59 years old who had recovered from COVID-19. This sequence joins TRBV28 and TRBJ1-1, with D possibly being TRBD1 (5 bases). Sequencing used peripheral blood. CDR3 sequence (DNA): TGTGCCAGCGTAATGGGGGGAGGTACTGAAGCTTTCTTT. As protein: CASVMGGGTEAFF.